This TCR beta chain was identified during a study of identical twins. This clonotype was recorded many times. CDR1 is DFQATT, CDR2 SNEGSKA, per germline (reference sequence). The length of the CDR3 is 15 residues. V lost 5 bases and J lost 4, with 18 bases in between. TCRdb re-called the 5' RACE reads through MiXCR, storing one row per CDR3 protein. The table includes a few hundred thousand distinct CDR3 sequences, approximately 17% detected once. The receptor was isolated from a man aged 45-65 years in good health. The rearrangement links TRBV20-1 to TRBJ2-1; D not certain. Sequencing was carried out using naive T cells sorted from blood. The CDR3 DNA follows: TGCAGTGCTTGGCCGCGCGGAGTTGGTTACAATGAGCAGTTCTTC. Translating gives CSAWPRGVGYNEQFF.